Sequencing of this T cell receptor beta chain was carried out in a study of shared clonotypes between healthy human individuals. Germline CDR1 is SNHLY and CDR2 is FYNNEI. Between the trimmed V and J ends, which lost 7 bases and 0 bases, there was a span of 20 bases. The CDR3 extends over 17 amino acids. TCRdb's table, derived via immunoSEQ multiplex PCR, lists solely in-frame clones and lacks some. In the table there are about 980,000 clones, approximately 76% of which are singletons. Researchers partitioned CD4+ cells into CD45RA+ naive and CD45RA-negative memory subsets. V gene TRBV2 combines with J gene TRBJ2-3; D is perhaps TRBD2 (6 bases). Specimen: memory CD4+ T cells sorted from blood. Subset in this sample: CD45RA-negative fraction. The receptor's source is a young man in good health. CDR3 bases: TGTGCCAGCAAACCGGGACTGCTGGCGAGTAGCACAGATACGCAGTATTTT. Translated, it gives CASKPGLLASSTDTQYF.